This T cell receptor beta chain was observed in a study of CD8+ T cells in alopecia areata. On the study more broadly: Oral tofacitinib (5 to 10 mg twice daily) was administered to treated patients. Whole-study findings and limits: Normal-skin resident alphabeta T cells also appear among scalp sample sequences.

Specimens obtained from alopecia areata patients comprised lesional scalp punch biopsies and peripheral blood. A FACSAria was used to sort CD4+ and CD8+ T cells. These cells came from PBMCs. As concerns this clone: Its specificity is not known.

Extraction and reverse transcription of RNA yielded cDNA as the sequencing template. The method was immunoSEQ multiplex PCR; TCRdb's version includes in-frame clones alone and lacks a portion of them. Altogether 140,000 to 150,000 clones are present, over 45% being singletons, with the ten largest covering approximately 6.6%. V lost 7 bases to trimming and J lost 6 bases, with 10 bases between them. CDR3 length: 11 residues. Germline assignment: CDR1 SQVTM and CDR2 ANQGSEA. The chain recombines TRBV29-1 with TRBJ2-1; possible D gene TRBD2, 6 bases. The receptor was isolated from a human donor with alopecia areata. Sequenced input: CD4+ T cells sorted from blood. The CDR3 protein is CSGASVNEQFF. CDR3 nucleotide sequence: TGCAGCGGAGCTAGCGTCAATGAGCAGTTCTTC.